The TCR beta chain under discussion was sequenced for a study of blood T cell repertoires in COVID-19. TCRdb keeps only in-frame clones here, not all; method: immunoSEQ multiplex PCR. Among around 170,000 clones listed, about 77% were seen once. The sequencing input was peripheral blood. The origin of this receptor is a woman aged 80 or over with acute or convalescent COVID-19.

The DNA of the CDR3 is TGTGCCAGCAGCTCGCGCCGGGACTTCCTATACAATGAGCAGTTCTTC. This codes for CASSSRRDFLYNEQFF. V and J are TRBV5-4 and TRBJ2-1; possible D gene TRBD2, 6 bases. The CDR3 contains 16 residues. Germline CDR1 is SGHNT and CDR2 is YYREEE (reference sequence). Trimming left V 3 bases short and J 4 bases short, with 17 bases between.